This is a list of T cell receptor beta chains from one sample in a study of type 1 regulatory T cells. TCRdb re-analysed the reads in MiXCR, keeping a single row per CDR3 protein. The sample has 80,000 to 100,000 distinct CDR3 sequences; 25% to 40% are singletons. Sequenced sample: CD4+ T cells, either the whole sample or a sorted fraction (not recorded which). The source is a human donor in good health. Both conserved end residues are part of each CDR3. A D gene is named only where the DNA matches it firmly. A clone size is listed for some rows: how often the clone was seen (once, few, many), or a class if it is expanded.

j_call	v_call	d_call	clone_size	cdr3_nt	cdr3_aa
TRBJ2-1	TRBV9	NA	NA	TGTGCCAGCAGCGTCTTTATGAATGAGCAGTTCTTC	CASSVFMNEQFF
TRBJ2-5	TRBV3-1	NA	once	TGTGCCAGCAGCCAAGTTGGGAAAGAGACCCAGTACTTC	CASSQVGKETQYF
TRBJ2-3	TRBV29-1	NA	few	TGCAGCCTCATCTCGAGGACAGATACGCAGTATTTT	CSLISRTDTQYF
TRBJ1-2	TRBV7-9	TRBD1	few	TGTGCCAGCAGCCGGCGACCCGGGACAGGAGTTAACTATGGCTACACCTTC	CASSRRPGTGVNYGYTF
TRBJ2-7	TRBV12-3/TRBV12-4	NA	NA	TGTGCCAGCCGGGACCCAGGGTCCTACGAGCAGTACTTC	CASRDPGSYEQYF
TRBJ1-2	TRBV27	TRBD1	NA	TGTGCCAGCTACAGGGGGCTGGGGTATGGCTACACCTTC	CASYRGLGYGYTF
TRBJ2-3	TRBV19	NA	NA	TGTGCCAGTAGTATAGATCCAAGGACAGATACGCAGTATTTT	CASSIDPRTDTQYF
TRBJ2-5	TRBV5-7	TRBD2	NA	TGTGCCCGCGGGGGAGATCAAGAGACCCAGTACTTC	CARGGDQETQYF
TRBJ2-3	TRBV28	NA	NA	TGTGCCAGCACCCTAATGGGAGTGGTCACAGATACGCAGTATTTT	CASTLMGVVTDTQYF
TRBJ1-5	TRBV19	NA	NA	TGTGCCAGTAGTGGCGGGATCAATCAGCCCCAGCATTTT	CASSGGINQPQHF
TRBJ2-1	TRBV29-1	TRBD2	NA	TGCAGCGTTGGGCCTAGCGGGAGGAATGAGCAGTTCTTC	CSVGPSGRNEQFF
TRBJ2-3	TRBV6-4	TRBD2	few	TGTGCCAGCAGTGACCTCCCAGCGGGAGGTTCCACAGATACGCAGTATTTT	CASSDLPAGGSTDTQYF
TRBJ2-2	TRBV29-1	TRBD1	few	TGCAGCGTGGGACAGGGGTCGAACACCGGGGAGCTGTTTTTT	CSVGQGSNTGELFF
TRBJ2-1	TRBV20-1	NA	NA	TGCAGTGCCAAGGGGGCCGGGACTAGTGTTGACAATGAGCAGCTCTTC	CSAKGAGTSVDNEQLF
TRBJ1-5	TRBV3-1	NA	NA	TGTGCCAGCAGCCACGTGGGGGTCAATCAGCCCCAGCATTTT	CASSHVGVNQPQHF
TRBJ2-6	TRBV5-6	NA	NA	TGTGCCAGCAGCTTTCGGGTCTCTGGGGCCAACGTCCTGACTTTC	CASSFRVSGANVLTF
TRBJ2-3	TRBV2	TRBD1	many	TGTGCCAGCAGACTAACAGGGGGTACAGATACGCAGTATTTT	CASRLTGGTDTQYF
TRBJ2-3	TRBV5-4	TRBD2	NA	TGTGCCAGCAGCCGACTAGCGGGAGTGGCAGATATGCAGTATTTT	CASSRLAGVADMQYF
TRBJ1-5	TRBV29-1	NA	NA	TGCAGCGTCCTCCTAACGGGGGTCCGGGATCAGCCCCAGCATTTT	CSVLLTGVRDQPQHF
TRBJ2-5	TRBV4-1	NA	NA	TGCGCCAGCAGCCCCATAGGGAGGCGGGAGACCCAGTACTTC	CASSPIGRRETQYF
TRBJ2-3	TRBV19	TRBD2	once	TGTGCCAGTAGTATACTAGCGGGAGGTCTAGATACGCAGTATTTT	CASSILAGGLDTQYF
TRBJ2-5	TRBV11-2	NA	few	TGTGCCAGCAGCTCGAACATCGGGGAATTAGAGACCCAGTACTTC	CASSSNIGELETQYF
TRBJ2-7	TRBV6-2/TRBV6-3	NA	NA	TGTGCCAGCAGTAACTCCTACGAGCAGTACTTC	CASSNSYEQYF
TRBJ2-3	TRBV7-6	NA	few	TGTGCCAGCAGCCCACAGGAGGGGTTCACAGATACGCAGTATTTT	CASSPQEGFTDTQYF
TRBJ1-2	TRBV18	NA	few	TGTGCCAGCTCACCAAGTTTCAGGGACCTCTATGGCTACACCTTC	CASSPSFRDLYGYTF
TRBJ2-3	TRBV16	NA	NA	TGTGCCAGCAGCCAATCTATCAGGGTGGAGGCAGATACGCAGTATTTT	CASSQSIRVEADTQYF
TRBJ2-5	TRBV7-8	NA	NA	TGTGCCAGCGGCGGTAGCGGCCAAGAGACCCAGTACTTC	CASGGSGQETQYF
TRBJ2-2	TRBV4-2	NA	NA	TGTGCCAGCAGCCCAGCCATTGGGAGGAGCACCGGGGAGCTGTTTTTT	CASSPAIGRSTGELFF
TRBJ1-5	TRBV7-2	TRBD1	NA	TGTGCCAGCGGTCCGGGACAGAGGGATATGAATCAGCCCCAGCATTTT	CASGPGQRDMNQPQHF
TRBJ1-3	TRBV25-1	NA	NA	TGTGCCAGCAGTGAATCTTGGGACATCCGTGGAAACACCATATATTTT	CASSESWDIRGNTIYF
TRBJ2-1	TRBV6-1	NA	few	TGTGCCAGCAGTGAACCGGCTAGCCCTAAGGCAGAGCAGTTCTTC	CASSEPASPKAEQFF
TRBJ2-5	TRBV2	TRBD2	few	TGTGCCAGCACTCGGAAGCGGGAGAGGGAAGAGACCCAGTACTTC	CASTRKREREETQYF
TRBJ2-7	TRBV6-2/TRBV6-3	NA	few	TGTGCCAGCAGTTACAATGGCTACTACGAGCAGTACTTC	CASSYNGYYEQYF
TRBJ2-1	TRBV3-1	NA	NA	TGTGCCAGCAGCCAAGATCTTAACATCTACAATGAGCAGTTCTTC	CASSQDLNIYNEQFF
TRBJ1-5	TRBV20-1	NA	few	TGCAGTGCTAGACAGGACTTGGGGCCCCAGCATTTT	CSARQDLGPQHF
TRBJ2-2	TRBV15	NA	NA	TGTGCCACCAGCAGAGATGAGGGCGCGCTCGGGGAGCTGTTTTTT	CATSRDEGALGELFF
TRBJ2-3	TRBV12-3/TRBV12-4	TRBD2	NA	TGTGCCAGCAGCCAAGGGTTGCTAGCGGGAGCAGATACGCAGTATTTT	CASSQGLLAGADTQYF
TRBJ2-5	TRBV6-6	NA	NA	TGTGCCAGCAGTTACGGGGAGAGGGTGACCCAGTACTTC	CASSYGERVTQYF
TRBJ2-1	TRBV20-1	TRBD2	NA	TGCAGTGCTCAGCAGCGGGAGGGGTACAATGAGCAGTTCTTC	CSAQQREGYNEQFF
TRBJ2-3	TRBV20-1	TRBD2	NA	TGCAGTGCTAGACCGGGACTAGCGGGAGCAGATACGCAGTATTTT	CSARPGLAGADTQYF
TRBJ2-3	TRBV20-1	TRBD2	NA	TGCAGTGCCCAAACTAGCGGGAGGACAGATACGCAGTATTTT	CSAQTSGRTDTQYF
TRBJ2-5	TRBV20-1	TRBD2	NA	TGCAGTGCTAGAGCGGCGGGAGTGGTTGAGACCCAGTACTTC	CSARAAGVVETQYF
TRBJ2-3	TRBV20-1	NA	NA	TGCAGTGTGCCCGGGCCTATTCAAACCACAGATACGCAGTATTTT	CSVPGPIQTTDTQYF
TRBJ2-7	TRBV12-3/TRBV12-4	TRBD1	NA	TGTGCCAGCAGTCCCCGGGACAGGGGGGACCATGTCGAGCAGTACTTC	CASSPRDRGDHVEQYF
TRBJ2-1	TRBV4-1	TRBD2	NA	TGCGCCAGCAGCCAACGAGCGGGAGGTGAGCAGTTCTTC	CASSQRAGGEQFF
TRBJ1-1	TRBV15	NA	few	TGTGCCACCAGCAGAGACAGGAACACTGAAGCTTTCTTT	CATSRDRNTEAFF
TRBJ1-2	TRBV3-1	NA	NA	TGTGCCAGCAGCCGTGTGGAAGGCTCCTATGGCTACACCTTC	CASSRVEGSYGYTF
TRBJ2-2	TRBV10-3	TRBD2	NA	TGTGCCATCACACCTAGCGGGAGTACTGGCGGGGAGCTGTTTTTT	CAITPSGSTGGELFF
TRBJ1-6	TRBV7-8	NA	few	TGTGCCAGCAGCTTAAGCTCAGGGGCGAATTCACCCCTCCACTTT	CASSLSSGANSPLHF